A selection of T cell receptor beta chains follows, all from one sample in a study of cytomegalovirus exposure and HLA in healthy donors. Data came from immunoSEQ multiplex PCR; TCRdb stores just in-frame clones and leaves some out. The profile shows fewer than 180,000 clones, about 60% of them singletons. Sequenced material: PBMCs. The source is an older woman in good health and CMV-seropositive. Each CDR3 is given with its conserved first and last residue. Fields, in order: J gene, V gene, clone size, D gene, CDR3 DNA, CDR3 protein. The D gene is left open where the match is weak. Expanded clones get a size class; other rows say once, few or many, or leave the size out.

>TRBJ2-5|TRBV18|-|-
TGTGCCAGCTCACCCCCCGCGGCCAGAGAGACCCAGTACTTC
CASSPPAARETQYF
>TRBJ2-5|TRBV28|-|-
TGTGCCAGCAGCGGACCCCGGGACTCGCAAGAGACCCAGTACTTC
CASSGPRDSQETQYF
>TRBJ2-1|TRBV5-8|-|-
TGTGCCAGCAGCTTGGCCGGCGGGGCTGGTGAGCAGTTCTTC
CASSLAGGAGEQFF
>TRBJ1-4|TRBV6-6|-|-
TGTGCCAGCAGTCCCGGACAGCATGAAAAACTGTTTTTT
CASSPGQHEKLFF
>TRBJ1-2|TRBV19|-|TRBD1
TGTGCCAGTAGTAGAACAGGGGATGGCTATGGCTACACCTTC
CASSRTGDGYGYTF
>TRBJ2-7|TRBV27|-|-
TGTGCCAGCAGTATTACCCCCCAAAGACAGTTCTCCTACGAGCAGTACTTC
CASSITPQRQFSYEQYF
>TRBJ2-2|TRBV5-1|-|-
TGCGCCAGCACCTACGGGACTCCTGTCGGGGAGCTGTTTTTT
CASTYGTPVGELFF
>TRBJ2-7|TRBV4-2|-|TRBD2
TGTGCCAGCAGCCAGCCGGGGACTAGCGGCTACGAGCAGTACTTC
CASSQPGTSGYEQYF
>TRBJ1-1|TRBV11-2|-|TRBD1
TGTGCCAGCAGGCCTCTGACAGGGAATTTCGGTGAAGCTTTCTTT
CASRPLTGNFGEAFF
>TRBJ2-2|TRBV5-1|-|TRBD1
TGCGCCAGCAGCTTCGGACAGGCAAACACCGGGGAGCTGTTTTTT
CASSFGQANTGELFF
>TRBJ2-7|TRBV18|-|TRBD1
TGTGCCAGCTCACCGGGACAGGGACCCTACGAGCAGTACTTC
CASSPGQGPYEQYF
>TRBJ2-3|TRBV7-3|-|TRBD1
TGTGCCAGCAGCTTTTTCGGACAGGGTCAAGATACGCAGTATTTT
CASSFFGQGQDTQYF
>TRBJ2-1|TRBV2|-|TRBD2
TGTGCCAGCAGTGTTGGTTCTAGCGGGAGTCATAGGCAGTTCTTC
CASSVGSSGSHRQFF
>TRBJ2-7|TRBV6-1|-|TRBD2
TGTGCCGGGAGACTAGCGGATTCCTACGAGCAGTACTTC
CAGRLADSYEQYF
>TRBJ2-7|TRBV7-9|once|-
TGTGCCAGCAGCTTAGTCTCTAGAGGCGAGCAGTACTTC
CASSLVSRGEQYF
>TRBJ2-1|TRBV2|-|TRBD2
TGTGCCTTGAGCGGGAGTTCCTACAATGAGCAGTTCTTC
CALSGSSYNEQFF
>TRBJ1-3|TRBV7-2|few|-
TGTGCCAGCAGCCCGCAGGGCGCCTCTGGAAACACCATATATTTT
CASSPQGASGNTIYF
>TRBJ2-7|TRBV7-7|-|-
TGTGCCAGCAGCTTAGGAGCAATGCGCTACGAGCAGTACTTC
CASSLGAMRYEQYF
>TRBJ2-1|TRBV5-6|few|-
TGTGCCAGCACCTGGGGGGTAGGGCGGTACAATGAGCAGTTCTTC
CASTWGVGRYNEQFF
>TRBJ2-1|TRBV5-1|-|TRBD2
TGCGCCAGCGAGCGGGAGGGGGACAATGAGCAGTTCTTC
CASEREGDNEQFF
>TRBJ1-1|TRBV7-9|-|-
TGTGCCAGCCTCTCGCAGGCTGGGACTGAAGCTTTCTTT
CASLSQAGTEAFF
>TRBJ2-4|TRBV28|once|-
TGTGCCAGCAGTTTAACCCCGGGGACACAAAACATTCAGTACTTC
CASSLTPGTQNIQYF
>TRBJ1-4|TRBV14|-|-
TGTGCCAGCAGGGGACTGAACGGCGAAAAACTGTTTTTT
CASRGLNGEKLFF
>TRBJ1-6|TRBV6-1|-|-
TGTGCCAGCAGTGAACAGGAGGGTTCACCCCTCCACTTT
CASSEQEGSPLHF
>TRBJ1-3|TRBV4-1|-|-
TGCGCCAGCAGCCCGTCAGACGGGAGGAACACCATATATTTT
CASSPSDGRNTIYF
>TRBJ1-1|TRBV28|-|-
TGTGCCAGCAGTTTGCTTCAGGACAGAGGGGCTTTCTTT
CASSLLQDRGAFF
>TRBJ2-3|TRBV4-2|-|-
TGTGCCAGCAGCCAAGATCAGCGACCCACAGATACGCAGTATTTT
CASSQDQRPTDTQYF
>TRBJ2-1|TRBV5-1|-|-
TGCGCCAGCAGCTGGGGGGGCGGGAACAATGAGCAGTTCTTC
CASSWGGGNNEQFF
>TRBJ1-1|TRBV28|-|-
TGTGCCAGCAGTTTGAATTGGCAGGCTTACACTGAAGCTTTCTTT
CASSLNWQAYTEAFF
>TRBJ2-1|TRBV18|-|TRBD2
TGTGCCAGCTCACCAACTCTCTTAGGACTAGCGGGAGAGTACAGCTCCTACAATGAGCAGTTCTTC
CASSPTLLGLAGEYSSYNEQFF
>TRBJ2-5|TRBV28|-|TRBD2
TGTGCCAGCAGCTCGCCTTATGGACTAGCGGGAGCCTCCCAAGAGACCCAGTACTTC
CASSSPYGLAGASQETQYF
>TRBJ2-2|TRBV4-3|few|TRBD2
TGCGCCAGCAGCCAAGATTTCCTAGCGGGGAACACCGGGGAGCTGTTTTTT
CASSQDFLAGNTGELFF
>TRBJ1-5|TRBV4-1|-|-
TGCGCCAGCAGCCAAATGGTAGTGGGCAATCAGCCCCAGCATTTT
CASSQMVVGNQPQHF
>TRBJ1-2|TRBV7-9|-|TRBD1
TGTGCCAGCAGCATGGACAGGGGCTATGGCTACACCTTC
CASSMDRGYGYTF
>TRBJ2-1|TRBV27|-|TRBD2
TGTGCCAGCAGTTTAAGCGGGGGTAATGAGCAGTTCTTC
CASSLSGGNEQFF
>TRBJ1-5|TRBV28|-|-
TGTGCCAGCAACACCCATGCCGGGGGGGGGAGGCAGCCCCAGCATTTT
CASNTHAGGGRQPQHF
>TRBJ1-1|TRBV5-1|-|-
TGCGCCAGCAGCGCAACACAGGGGAACACTGAAGCTTTCTTT
CASSATQGNTEAFF
>TRBJ2-5|TRBV15|once|-
TGTGCCACCAGCAGAGATCCCAGGGTGGAGGAGACCCAGTACTTC
CATSRDPRVEETQYF
>TRBJ2-1|TRBV4-2|-|TRBD2
TGTGCCAGCAGCTACCATTCTAGCGGGAGTTACAATGAGCAGTTCTTC
CASSYHSSGSYNEQFF
>TRBJ2-6|TRBV7-8|-|-
TGTGCCAGCAGCTCGCCCCAGGGTTACTCTGGGGCCAACGTCCTGACTTTC
CASSSPQGYSGANVLTF
>TRBJ2-5|TRBV2|-|TRBD2
TGTGCCAGCACCTTACTAGCGGGGCCCCAAGAGACCCAGTACTTC
CASTLLAGPQETQYF
>TRBJ2-7|TRBV4-1|few|TRBD2
TGCGCCAGCAGCCAACAGTGGGAGGCGTTCAGCGGGAGATCCTACGAGCAGTACTTC
CASSQQWEAFSGRSYEQYF
>TRBJ2-5|TRBV9|-|-
TGTGCCAGCAGCGTAGGAGGCCTAGGCCTGGCGGCGGAGACCCAGTACTTC
CASSVGGLGLAAETQYF
>TRBJ2-1|TRBV19|-|TRBD2
TGTGCCAGTAGTCCCGAGGGACTAGTAATAAATGAGCAGTTCTTC
CASSPEGLVINEQFF
>TRBJ2-7|TRBV19|-|TRBD1
TGTGCCAGTAGCATGACAGGGCCCGGGTTTTACGAGCAGTACTTC
CASSMTGPGFYEQYF
>TRBJ2-2|TRBV5-1|-|TRBD1
TGCGCCAGCAGCTTGTACGGGACAGGGGACACCGGGGAGGTGTTTTTT
CASSLYGTGDTGEVFF
>TRBJ2-7|TRBV19|-|-
TGTGCCAGTAGTACTGAGGACAGCCGCTACGAGCAGTACTTC
CASSTEDSRYEQYF
>TRBJ2-5|TRBV9|-|-
TGTGCCAGCAGCGTAGATGGTCAGGGAGAGACCCAGTACTTC
CASSVDGQGETQYF
>TRBJ1-1|TRBV6-5|-|-
TGTGCCAGCAGTTACTCCCCCCAAGGGGAAGCTGAAGCTTTCTTT
CASSYSPQGEAEAFF
>TRBJ2-5|TRBV5-1|-|TRBD1
TGCGCCAGCAGCCTTGGACAGGGCCAACAAGAGACCCAGTACTTC
CASSLGQGQQETQYF
>TRBJ2-2|TRBV28|-|TRBD1
TGTGCCAGCAGTCCCAGGACAGGGGGTAGGACCGGGGAGCTGTTTTTT
CASSPRTGGRTGELFF
>TRBJ2-1|TRBV25-1|-|-
TGTGCCAGCAGTGAAACAGGTTCCTACAATGAGCAGTTCTTC
CASSETGSYNEQFF
>TRBJ2-7|TRBV4-3|-|-
TGCGCCAGCAGCCAAGAATTTGGACAGTCCTACGAGCAGTACTTC
CASSQEFGQSYEQYF